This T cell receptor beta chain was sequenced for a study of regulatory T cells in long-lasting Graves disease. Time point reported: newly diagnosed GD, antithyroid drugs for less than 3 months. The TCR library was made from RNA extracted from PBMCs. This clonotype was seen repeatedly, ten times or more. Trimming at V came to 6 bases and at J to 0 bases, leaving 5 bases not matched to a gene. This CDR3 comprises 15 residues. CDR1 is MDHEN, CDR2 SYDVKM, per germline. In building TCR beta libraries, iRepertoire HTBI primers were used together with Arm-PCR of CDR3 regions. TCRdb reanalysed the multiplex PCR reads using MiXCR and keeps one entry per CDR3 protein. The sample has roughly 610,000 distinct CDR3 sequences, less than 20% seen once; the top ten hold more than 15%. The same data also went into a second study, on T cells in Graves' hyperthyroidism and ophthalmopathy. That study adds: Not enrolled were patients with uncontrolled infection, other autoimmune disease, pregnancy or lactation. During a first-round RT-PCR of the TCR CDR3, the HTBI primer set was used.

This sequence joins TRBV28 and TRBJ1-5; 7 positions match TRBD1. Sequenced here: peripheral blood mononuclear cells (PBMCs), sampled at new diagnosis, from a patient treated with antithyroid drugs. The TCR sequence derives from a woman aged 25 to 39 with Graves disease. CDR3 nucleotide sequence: TGTGCCAGCAGGCCCGGGACAGTTAGCAATCAGCCCCAGCATTTT. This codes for CASRPGTVSNQPQHF.